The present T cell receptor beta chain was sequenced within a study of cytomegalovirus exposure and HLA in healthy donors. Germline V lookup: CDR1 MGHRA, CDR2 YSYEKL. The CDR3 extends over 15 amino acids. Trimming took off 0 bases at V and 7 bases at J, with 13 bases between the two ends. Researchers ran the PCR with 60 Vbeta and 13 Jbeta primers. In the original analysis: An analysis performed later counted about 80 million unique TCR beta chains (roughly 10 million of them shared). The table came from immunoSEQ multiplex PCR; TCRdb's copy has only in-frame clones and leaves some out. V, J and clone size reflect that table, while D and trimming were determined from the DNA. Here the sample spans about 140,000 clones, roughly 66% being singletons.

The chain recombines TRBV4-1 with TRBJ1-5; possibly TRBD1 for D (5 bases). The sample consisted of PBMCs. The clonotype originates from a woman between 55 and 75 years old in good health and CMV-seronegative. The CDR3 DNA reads TGCGCCAGCAGCCAAGAGTCTGAGGGGAGGCAGCCCCAGCATTTT. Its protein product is CASSQESEGRQPQHF.